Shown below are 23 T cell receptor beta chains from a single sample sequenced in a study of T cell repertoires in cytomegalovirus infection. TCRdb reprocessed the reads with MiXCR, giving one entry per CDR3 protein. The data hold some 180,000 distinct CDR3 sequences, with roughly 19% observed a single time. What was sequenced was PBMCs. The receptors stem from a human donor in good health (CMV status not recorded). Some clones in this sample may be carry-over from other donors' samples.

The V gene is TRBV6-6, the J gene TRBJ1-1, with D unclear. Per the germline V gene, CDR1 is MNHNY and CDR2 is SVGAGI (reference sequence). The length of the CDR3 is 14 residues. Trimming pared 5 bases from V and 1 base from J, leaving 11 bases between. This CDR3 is CASSIPGRNTEAFF. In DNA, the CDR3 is TGTGCCAGCAGTATACCGGGTCGGAACACTGAAGCTTTCTTT.

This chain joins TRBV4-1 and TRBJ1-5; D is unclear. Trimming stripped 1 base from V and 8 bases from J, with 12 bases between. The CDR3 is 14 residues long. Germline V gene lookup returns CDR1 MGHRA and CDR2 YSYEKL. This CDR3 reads CASSQVHVGEPQHF. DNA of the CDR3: TGCGCCAGCAGCCAAGTTCACGTCGGGGAGCCCCAGCATTTT.

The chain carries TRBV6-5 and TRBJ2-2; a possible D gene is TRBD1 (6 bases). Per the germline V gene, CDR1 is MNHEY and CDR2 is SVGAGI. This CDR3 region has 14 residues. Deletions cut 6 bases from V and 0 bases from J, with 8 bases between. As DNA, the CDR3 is TGTGCCAGCAGACGGACAGCGAACACCGGGGAGCTGTTTTTT. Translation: CASRRTANTGELFF.

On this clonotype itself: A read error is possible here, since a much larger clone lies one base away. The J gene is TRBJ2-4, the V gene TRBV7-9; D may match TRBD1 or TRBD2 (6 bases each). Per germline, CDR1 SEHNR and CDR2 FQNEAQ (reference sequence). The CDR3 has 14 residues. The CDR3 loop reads CASSLEGGKNTQYF. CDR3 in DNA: TGTGCCAGCAGCTTAGAGGGGGGAAAAAACACTCAGTACTTC.

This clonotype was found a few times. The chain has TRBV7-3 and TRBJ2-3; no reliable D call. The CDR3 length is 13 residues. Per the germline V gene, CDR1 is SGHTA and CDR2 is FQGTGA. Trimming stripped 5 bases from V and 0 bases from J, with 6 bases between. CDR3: CASSIPSTDTQYF. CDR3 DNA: TGTGCCAGCAGCATACCTAGCACAGATACGCAGTATTTT.

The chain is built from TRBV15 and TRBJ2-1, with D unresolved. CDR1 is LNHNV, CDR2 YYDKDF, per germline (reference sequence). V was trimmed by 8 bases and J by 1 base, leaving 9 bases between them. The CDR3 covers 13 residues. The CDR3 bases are TGTGCCACCGGGGTAATTTCCTACAATGAGCAGTTCTTC. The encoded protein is CATGVISYNEQFF.

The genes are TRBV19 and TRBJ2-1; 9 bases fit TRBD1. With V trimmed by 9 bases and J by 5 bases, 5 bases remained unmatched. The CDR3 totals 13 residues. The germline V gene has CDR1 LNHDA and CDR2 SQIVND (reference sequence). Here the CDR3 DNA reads TGTGCCAGCCGGGACAGGGTAAACAATGAGCAGTTCTTC. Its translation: CASRDRVNNEQFF.

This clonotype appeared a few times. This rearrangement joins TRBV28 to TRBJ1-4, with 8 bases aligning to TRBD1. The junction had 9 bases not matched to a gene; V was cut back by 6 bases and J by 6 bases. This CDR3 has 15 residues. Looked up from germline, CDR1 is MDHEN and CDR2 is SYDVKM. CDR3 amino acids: CASSSGTGRHEKLFF. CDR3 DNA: TGTGCCAGCAGCTCAGGGACAGGACGACATGAAAAACTGTTTTTT.

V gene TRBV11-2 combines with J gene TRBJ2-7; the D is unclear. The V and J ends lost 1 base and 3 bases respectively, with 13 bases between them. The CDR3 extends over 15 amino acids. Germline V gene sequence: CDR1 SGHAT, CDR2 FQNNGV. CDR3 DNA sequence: TGTGCCAGCAGCTTAGCATCCGTCTTAGGCTACGAGCAGTACTTC. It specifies CASSLASVLGYEQYF.

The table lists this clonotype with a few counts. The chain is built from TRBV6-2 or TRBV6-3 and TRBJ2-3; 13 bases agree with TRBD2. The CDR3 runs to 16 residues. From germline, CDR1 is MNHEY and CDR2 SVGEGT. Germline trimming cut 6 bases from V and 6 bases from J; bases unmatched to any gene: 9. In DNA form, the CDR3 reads TGTGCCAGCAGCCCCGGGACTAGCGGGACTTGGGATACGCAGTATTTT. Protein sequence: CASSPGTSGTWDTQYF.

The CDR3 sequence is CASSEIGTGEKLFF. CDR3 bases: TGTGCCAGCAGTGAAATCGGGACAGGGGAAAAACTGTTTTTT. The chain uses TRBV2 and TRBJ1-4; 9 nucleotides match TRBD1. This CDR3 region has 14 residues. Trimming cost V 2 bases and J 8 bases; bases outside gene matches: 3. Germline lookup yields CDR1 SNHLY and CDR2 FYNNEI.

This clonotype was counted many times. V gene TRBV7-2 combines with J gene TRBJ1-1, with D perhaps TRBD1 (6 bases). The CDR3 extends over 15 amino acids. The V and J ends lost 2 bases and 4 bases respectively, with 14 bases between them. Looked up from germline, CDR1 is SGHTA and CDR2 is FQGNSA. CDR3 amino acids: CASSLFMGAATEAFF. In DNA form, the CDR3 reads TGTGCCAGCAGCTTATTTATGGGGGCGGCCACTGAAGCTTTCTTT.

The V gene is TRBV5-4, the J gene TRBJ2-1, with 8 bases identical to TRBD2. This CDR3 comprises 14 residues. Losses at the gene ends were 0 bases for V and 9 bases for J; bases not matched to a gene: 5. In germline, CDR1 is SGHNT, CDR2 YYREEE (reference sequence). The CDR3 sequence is CASSLELAAFEQFF. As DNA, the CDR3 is TGTGCCAGCAGCTTGGAACTAGCGGCCTTTGAGCAGTTCTTC.

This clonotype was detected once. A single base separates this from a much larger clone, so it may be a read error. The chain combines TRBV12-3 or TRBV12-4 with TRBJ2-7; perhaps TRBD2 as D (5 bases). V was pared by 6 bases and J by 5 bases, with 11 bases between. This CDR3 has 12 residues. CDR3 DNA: TGTGCCAGCAGGACTACAGTGAACGAGCAGTACTTC. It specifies CASRTTVNEQYF.

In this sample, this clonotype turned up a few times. DNA of the CDR3: TGTGCCACCCGCCCCGTAGGGAGAGGCTACACCTTC. This sequence encodes CATRPVGRGYTF. The chain links TRBV6-1 to TRBJ1-2; D is undetermined. The CDR3 is 12 amino acids. CDR1 MNHNS and CDR2 SASEGT come from the germline V gene. V lost 10 bases and J lost 8, with 17 bases in between.

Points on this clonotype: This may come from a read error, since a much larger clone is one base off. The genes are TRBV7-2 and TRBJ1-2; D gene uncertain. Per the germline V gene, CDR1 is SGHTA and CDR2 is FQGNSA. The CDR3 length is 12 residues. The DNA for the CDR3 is TGTGCCCGCAGTTGGCAGAACTATGGCTACACCTTC. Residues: CARSWQNYGYTF.

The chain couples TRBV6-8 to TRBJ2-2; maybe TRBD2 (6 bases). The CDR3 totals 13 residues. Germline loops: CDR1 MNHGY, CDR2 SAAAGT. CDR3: CADGDLPPGELFF. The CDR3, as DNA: TGTGCTGACGGGGACTTACCTCCCGGGGAGCTGTTTTTT.

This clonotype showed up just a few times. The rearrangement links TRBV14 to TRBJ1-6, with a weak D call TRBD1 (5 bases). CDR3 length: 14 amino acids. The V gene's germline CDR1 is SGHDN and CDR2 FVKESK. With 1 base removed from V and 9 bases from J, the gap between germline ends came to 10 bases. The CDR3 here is CASSQVQGGSPLHF. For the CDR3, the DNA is TGTGCCAGCAGCCAAGTTCAGGGAGGTTCACCCCTCCACTTT.

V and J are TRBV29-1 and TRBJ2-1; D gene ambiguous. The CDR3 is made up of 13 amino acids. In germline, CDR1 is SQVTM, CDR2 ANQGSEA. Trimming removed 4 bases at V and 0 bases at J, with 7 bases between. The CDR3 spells CSVGPSSYNEQFF. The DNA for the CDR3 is TGCAGCGTTGGCCCTAGCTCCTACAATGAGCAGTTCTTC.

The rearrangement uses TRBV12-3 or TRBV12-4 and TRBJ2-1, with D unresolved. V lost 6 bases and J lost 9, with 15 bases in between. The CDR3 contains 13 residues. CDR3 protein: CASSVRGGGEQFF. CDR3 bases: TGTGCCAGCAGCGTTCGAGGTGGCGGTGAGCAGTTCTTC.

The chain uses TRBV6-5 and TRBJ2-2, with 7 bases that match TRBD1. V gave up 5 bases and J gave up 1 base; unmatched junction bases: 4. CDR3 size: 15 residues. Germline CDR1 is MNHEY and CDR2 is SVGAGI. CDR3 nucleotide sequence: TGTGCCAGCAGTGGCCGGGACAGGAACACCGGGGAGCTGTTTTTT. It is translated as CASSGRDRNTGELFF.

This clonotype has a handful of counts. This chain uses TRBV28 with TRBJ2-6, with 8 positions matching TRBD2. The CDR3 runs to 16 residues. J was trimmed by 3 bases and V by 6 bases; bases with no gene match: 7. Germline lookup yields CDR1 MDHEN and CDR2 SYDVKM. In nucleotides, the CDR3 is TGTGCCAGCAGCCCCGGGGGGGTTGGTGGGGCCAACGTCCTGACTTTC. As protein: CASSPGGVGGANVLTF.

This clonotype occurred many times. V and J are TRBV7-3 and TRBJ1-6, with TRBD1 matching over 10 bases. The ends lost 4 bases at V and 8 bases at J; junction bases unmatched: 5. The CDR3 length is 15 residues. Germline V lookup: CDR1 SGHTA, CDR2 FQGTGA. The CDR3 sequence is CASSSTGGSDSPLHF. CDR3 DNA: TGTGCCAGCAGCTCGACAGGGGGCAGTGATTCACCCCTCCACTTT.